The entry below gives a single T cell receptor beta chain sequence along with its context. What it binds is unknown. The sample originates from a study of T cells after yellow fever vaccination. UMIs were added to TCR cDNA along with a universal primer site when it was made by 5'RACE template switching. TCRdb re-called the 5' RACE reads through MiXCR, storing one row per CDR3 protein. This repertoire shows approximately 550,000 distinct CDR3 sequences, under 25% found once; its top ten account for 13% to 15%. General observations from the study: The presence of abundant clonotypes contaminating from the bulk population was possible in FACS-sorted repertoires. Post-booster repertoires again held most primary-vaccination clones (roughly 95% CD4, approximately 90% CD8).

The CDR3 is made up of 14 amino acids. The V gene lost 1 base and the J gene lost 0 bases, with 4 bases spanning the gap. The source of this sequence is a man aged 30 to 45 who received the YFV17D yellow fever vaccine. The rearrangement links TRBV12-3 or TRBV12-4 to TRBJ1-3, with no clear D. This sample comprised PBMCs, obtained 15 days after the yellow fever booster vaccination. CDR3 bases: TGTGCCAGCAGTTTAGGCAGCTCTGGAAACACCATATATTTT. Translated: CASSLGSSGNTIYF.